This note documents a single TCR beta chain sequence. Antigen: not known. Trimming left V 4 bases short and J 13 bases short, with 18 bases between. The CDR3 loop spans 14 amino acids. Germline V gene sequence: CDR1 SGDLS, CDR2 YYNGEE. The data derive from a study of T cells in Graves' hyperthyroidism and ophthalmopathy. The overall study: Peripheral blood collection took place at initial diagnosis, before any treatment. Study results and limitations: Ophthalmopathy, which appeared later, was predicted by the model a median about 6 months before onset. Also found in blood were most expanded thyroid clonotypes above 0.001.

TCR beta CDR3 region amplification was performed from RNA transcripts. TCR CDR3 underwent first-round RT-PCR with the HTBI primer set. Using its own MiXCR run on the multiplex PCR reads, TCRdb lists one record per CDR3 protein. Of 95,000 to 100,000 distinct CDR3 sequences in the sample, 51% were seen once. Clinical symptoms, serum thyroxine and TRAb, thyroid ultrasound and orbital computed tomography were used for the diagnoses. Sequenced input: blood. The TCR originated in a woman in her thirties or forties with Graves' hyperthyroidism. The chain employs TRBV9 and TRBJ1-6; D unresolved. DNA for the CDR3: TGTGCCAGCAGCTTAGACGGACCCGGAACGCCCCTCCACTTT. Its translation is CASSLDGPGTPLHF.